These 2 T cell receptor beta chains came from one sample sequenced in a study of cytomegalovirus exposure and HLA in healthy donors. PCR primers comprised 60 Vbeta and 13 Jbeta primers. Clones were read by immunoSEQ multiplex PCR, and TCRdb kept only the in-frame ones, dropping some. The sample table includes 80,000 or so clones. The sequenced sample consisted of PBMCs. The receptors were sampled from a man between 45 and 60 years old in good health and CMV-seropositive.

The chain joins TRBV4-1 to TRBJ1-2; D not certain. V shed 4 bases and J shed 6 bases, with 18 bases lying between them. Germline V gene lookup returns CDR1 MGHRA and CDR2 YSYEKL. The CDR3 contains 15 residues. CDR3 region: CASSPETRVIHGYTF. As DNA, the CDR3 is TGCGCCAGCAGCCCGGAGACTAGGGTTATTCATGGCTACACCTTC.

The rearrangement uses TRBV5-6 and TRBJ2-7, with TRBD1 matching over 7 bases. Germline V CDR1 and CDR2: SGHDT, YYEEEE. This CDR3 comprises 15 residues. Unmatched junction bases numbered 7, after V lost 4 bases and J lost 0 bases. CDR3 coding DNA: TGTGCCAGCAGCCCGACAGGGATCTCCTCCTACGAGCAGTACGTC. Protein: CASSPTGISSYEQYV.